The next 20 T cell receptor beta chains were all read from a single sample in a study of response to subunit inactivated influenza vaccine. TCRdb passed the RT-PCR reads through MiXCR, listing each CDR3 protein once. This table has hundreds of thousands of distinct CDR3 sequences, about 18% appearing once. Source: PBMCs from blood, taken more than 4 days after vaccination. The source of these receptors is a man aged 45-65 years who received an inactivated influenza vaccine.

The chain has TRBV12-3 or TRBV12-4 and TRBJ2-5, with a weak D call TRBD2 (5 bases). The CDR3 sequence is 14 residues long. V lost 2 bases, J lost 3 bases, and 10 bases lay in between. CDR3 in amino acids: CASSLWAGEETQYF. In DNA form, the CDR3 reads TGTGCCAGCAGTTTATGGGCCGGGGAAGAGACCCAGTACTTC.

This clonotype came up a few times. The chain's CDR3 is CASASGTRPYNEQFF. CDR3 in DNA: TGTGCTAGTGCCAGCGGGACTCGACCCTACAATGAGCAGTTCTTC. The V and J genes are TRBV12-5 and TRBJ2-1; 7 positions match TRBD2. V shed 7 bases and J 2 bases; nucleotides not matched to a gene: 8. CDR3 length equals 15 residues. Germline V gene sequence: CDR1 LGHNT, CDR2 FRNRAP.

The V call is TRBV7-2, the J call TRBJ2-1, with no clear D. The V and J ends lost 3 bases and 9 bases respectively, with 6 bases between them. CDR3 length: 11 amino acids. Germline CDR1 reads SGHTA; CDR2 reads FQGNSA. The DNA for the CDR3 is TGTGCCAGCAGCTTTAAGATTGAGCAGTTCTTC. Amino acids: CASSFKIEQFF. Filled out from reference TRBV7-2 and TRBJ2-1, the complete variable domain reads GAGVSQSPSNKVTEKGKDVELRCDPISGHTALYWYRQSLGQGLEFLIYFQGNSAPDKSGLPSDRFSAERTGGSVSTLTIQRTQQEDSAVYLCASSFKIEQFFGPGTRLTVL.

The rearrangement joins TRBV5-8 to TRBJ2-2; 7 nucleotides line up with TRBD1. This CDR3 spans 17 amino acids. The germline gives CDR1 SGHTS, CDR2 YDEGEE. The junction had 19 bases not matched to a gene; V was cut back by 6 bases and J by 8 bases. The CDR3, as DNA: TGTGCCAGCAACACGGACAGGCGCTTGACTCCACCGGGGGAGCTGTTTTTT. The encoded protein is CASNTDRRLTPPGELFF.

This clonotype was observed a few times. The V gene is TRBV29-1, the J gene TRBJ2-3, with 7 bases identical to TRBD2. Trimming cost V 7 bases and J 5 bases; bases outside gene matches: 9. The CDR3 spans 13 residues. CDR1 SQVTM and CDR2 ANQGSEA come from the germline V gene. This CDR3 reads CSAQSGGGDTQYF. The DNA for the CDR3 is TGCAGCGCCCAATCTGGGGGGGGAGATACGCAGTATTTT.

The chain links TRBV2 to TRBJ2-1, with D possibly TRBD2 on 5 matching bases. This CDR3 has 14 amino acids. Germline assignment: CDR1 SNHLY and CDR2 FYNNEI. The CDR3 protein is CVIALDLSYNEQFF. The CDR3 DNA reads as TGTGTCATAGCACTAGACCTATCTTACAATGAGCAGTTCTTC.

V usage is TRBV18 and J usage is TRBJ1-6, with 7 positions matching TRBD1. Germline V lookup: CDR1 KGHSH, CDR2 LQKENI. Trimming cost V 6 bases and J 14 bases; bases outside gene matches: 13. The CDR3 spans 14 residues. As DNA, the CDR3 is TGTGCCAGCTCGGAAGGACAGGCCACGGTGGCCCTCCACTTT. Protein sequence: CASSEGQATVALHF. Together with reference TRBV18 and TRBJ1-6, the CDR3 gives the full variable domain: NAGVMQNPRHLVRRRGQEARLRCSPMKGHSHVYWYRQLPEEGLKFMVYLQKENIIDESGMPKERFSAEFPKEGPSILRIQQVVRGDSAAYFCASSEGQATVALHFGNGTRLTVT.

This clonotype came up many times. The chain joins TRBV7-9 to TRBJ1-2; the D is unclear. Deletions cut 5 bases from V and 12 bases from J, with 13 bases between. This CDR3 has 11 amino acids. Germline V gene sequence: CDR1 SEHNR, CDR2 FQNEAQ (reference sequence). The CDR3 loop is CASSPRAENTF. The CDR3 DNA sequence: TGTGCCAGCAGCCCTCGGGCTGAGAACACCTTC.

The J gene is TRBJ2-2, the V gene TRBV6-4; unclear D gene. V lost 10 bases, J lost 0 bases, and 9 bases lay in between. This CDR3 has 13 residues. The germline V gene has CDR1 MRHNA and CDR2 SNTAGT. The DNA for the CDR3 is TGTGCCACCAGGCCAGCGAACACCGGGGAGCTGTTTTTT. Translated, it gives CATRPANTGELFF.

This clonotype has a handful of counts. The chain couples TRBV6-5 to TRBJ2-3; TRBD2 agrees at 9 bases. The junction had 6 bases not matched to a gene; V was cut back by 3 bases and J by 5 bases. In germline, CDR1 is MNHEY, CDR2 SVGAGI. The CDR3 totals 15 residues. The CDR3 DNA reads TGTGCCAGCAGTTATATGCGGGGGGGCGAAGATACGCAGTATTTT. As protein: CASSYMRGGEDTQYF.

A few counts support this clonotype. This rearrangement joins TRBV10-3 to TRBJ2-1, with 7 bases that match TRBD1. J gave up 0 bases and V 11 bases, and 16 bases lay outside the gene matches. The CDR3 has 17 residues. Germline values: CDR1 ENHRY, CDR2 SYGVKD. The CDR3 loop is CAAASPAGGGSYNEQFF. Written as DNA, the CDR3 is TGTGCCGCGGCCAGCCCGGCAGGGGGTGGCTCCTACAATGAGCAGTTCTTC.

This clonotype was found a few times. CDR3 sequence reads: CASSGPGTGGDTQYF. CDR3 DNA sequence: TGTGCCAGCAGCGGGCCCGGGACAGGGGGAGATACGCAGTATTTT. The V gene is TRBV7-8, the J gene TRBJ2-3; TRBD1 aligns across 11 bases. The CDR3 runs to 15 residues. V lost 5 bases, J lost 5 bases, and 6 bases stayed unmatched. Germline V gives CDR1 SGHVS, CDR2 FQNEAQ.

The chain has TRBV5-5 and TRBJ2-5; TRBD1 matches 11 bases. From germline, CDR1 is SGHKS and CDR2 YYEKEE (reference sequence). The CDR3 has 14 residues. After removal of 2 bases from V and 7 bases from J, the junction contained 4 bases not matched to a gene. CDR3: CASSLGTGGPTQYF. For the CDR3, the DNA is TGTGCCAGCAGCTTAGGGACAGGGGGTCCGACCCAGTACTTC.

V and J are TRBV7-9 and TRBJ2-7; 8 nucleotides line up with TRBD1. In germline, CDR1 is SEHNR, CDR2 FQNEAQ (reference sequence). This CDR3 region has 15 residues. J was trimmed by 2 bases and V by 4 bases; bases with no gene match: 7. The CDR3 is CASSSAGGGTYEQYF. For the CDR3, the DNA is TGTGCCAGCAGCTCCGCAGGGGGCGGAACCTACGAGCAGTACTTC.

This chain connects TRBV6-2 or TRBV6-3 to TRBJ2-5, with unresolved D. This CDR3 spans 13 amino acids. V was trimmed by 4 bases and J by 1 base, leaving 7 bases between them. Germline CDR1 and CDR2: MNHEY and SVGEGT. The DNA of the CDR3 is TGTGCCAGCAGTTCCATCTTCCAAGAGACCCAGTACTTC. It codes for CASSSIFQETQYF.

This chain uses TRBV5-4 with TRBJ2-2, with D uncertain. Germline CDR1 reads SGHNT; CDR2 reads YYREEE (reference sequence). V dropped 2 bases and J dropped 6 bases, with 8 bases sitting between them. The CDR3 runs 13 residues. The CDR3 spells CASSFPGAGELFF. In nucleotides, the CDR3 is TGTGCCAGCAGCTTCCCGGGCGCCGGGGAGCTGTTTTTT.

J is TRBJ2-7 and V is TRBV5-6, with D unclear. CDR1 and CDR2 from the germline V gene are SGHDT and YYEEEE. Trimming took off 3 bases at V and 2 bases at J, with 9 bases between the two ends. The CDR3 is made up of 13 amino acids. The CDR3 DNA is TGTGCCAGCAGCTCGGTAGCCCCCTACGAGCAGTACTTC. Its translation is CASSSVAPYEQYF.

V usage is TRBV7-6 and J usage is TRBJ2-7; maybe TRBD1 (6 bases). The germline V and J ends were trimmed by 5 bases and 3 bases, with 11 bases remaining between them. Germline CDR1 and CDR2: SGHVS and FNYEAQ. The CDR3 is 13 amino acids. The CDR3: CASSKQGVYEQYF. CDR3 sequence (DNA): TGTGCCAGCAGCAAACAGGGAGTCTACGAGCAGTACTTC.

The chain links TRBV5-1 to TRBJ2-1; 8 nucleotides agree with TRBD1. The CDR3 is 16 amino acids. Trimming removed 0 bases from V and 6 bases from J; junction bases left unmatched: 8. Germline loops: CDR1 SGHRS, CDR2 YFSETQ. This chain's CDR3 is CASSLALGQGINEQFF. The CDR3 DNA reads TGCGCCAGCAGCTTGGCCCTAGGACAGGGCATCAATGAGCAGTTCTTC.

In this sample, this clonotype turned up a few times. V is TRBV7-6 and J is TRBJ2-1, with TRBD1 matching 7 bases. The V gene's germline CDR1 is SGHVS and CDR2 FNYEAQ. After removal of 5 bases from V and 8 bases from J, the junction contained 15 bases not matched to a gene. This CDR3 has 16 residues. CDR3 in amino acids: CASSHTGTALGDEQFF. The CDR3 DNA reads TGTGCCAGCAGCCACACCGGGACAGCTTTAGGAGATGAGCAGTTCTTC.